The 11 T cell receptor beta chains below come from one sample, sequenced in a study of vaccination effects on CD4 cells after COVID-19. These TCRs are of unknown antigen specificity. Using immunoSEQ multiplex PCR, the repertoire was profiled, and TCRdb retains in-frame clones only, with some absent. The data show tens of thousands of clones, with around 69% seen just once and 15% held by the top ten. An approximately 10-day culture period preceded the isolation of CD4+ T cells. Two-dose vaccination with either BNT162b2 or mRNA-1273 was given to the participants. Sequenced material: CD4+ T cells from PBMCs cultured without peptide, taken after COVID-19 vaccination. The receptors shown here come from a human donor who received a COVID-19 vaccine.

The table lists this clone with a few counts. This chain links TRBV7-8 with TRBJ2-7; D uncertain. The CDR3 is 14 amino acids. Looked up from germline, CDR1 is SGHVS and CDR2 is FQNEAQ. The V end lost 3 bases, the J end lost 0 bases, and 9 bases lay between the germline ends. CDR3 protein: CASSLVRSSYEQYF. The CDR3 region has the DNA TGTGCCAGCAGCTTGGTCAGGAGCTCCTACGAGCAGTACTTC. Full variable domain (outside the CDR3, taken from reference TRBV7-8 and TRBJ2-7): GAGVSQSPRYKVAKRGQDVALRCDPISGHVSLFWYQQALGQGPEFLTYFQNEAQLDKSGLPSDRFFAERPEGSVSTLKIQRTQQEDSAVYLCASSLVRSSYEQYFGPGTRLTVT.

This sequence joins TRBV7-9 and TRBJ1-2; 8 positions agree with TRBD1. J was trimmed by 4 bases and V by 2 bases; bases with no gene match: 12. The germline gives CDR1 SEHNR, CDR2 FQNEAQ (reference sequence). The CDR3 spans 17 residues. The CDR3 protein is CASSLTGGRTASYGYTF. The CDR3 DNA reads TGTGCCAGCAGCTTAACAGGGGGGCGGACCGCCTCCTATGGCTACACCTTC.

The CDR3 nucleotides read TGTGCCAGCAGCTCCCTCATTAGCGGGCGTCTTATATACAATGAGCAGTTCTTC. Its protein product is CASSSLISGRLIYNEQFF. The rearrangement uses TRBV7-9 and TRBJ2-1; 7 nucleotides line up with TRBD2. The V gene's germline CDR1 is SEHNR and CDR2 FQNEAQ (reference sequence). The CDR3 is 18 residues long. Unmatched junction bases numbered 16, after V lost 4 bases and J lost 4 bases.

This chain links TRBV4-2 with TRBJ2-1; D unresolved. Germline V CDR1 and CDR2: LGHNA, YNFKEQ. The CDR3 spans 16 residues. Trimming left V 0 bases short and J 14 bases short, with 23 bases between. The CDR3 is CASSQDFSRVGSAEFF. The CDR3 bases are TGTGCCAGCAGCCAAGATTTTAGCAGAGTGGGCTCCGCGGAGTTCTTC.

The V gene is TRBV18, the J gene TRBJ2-2; D possibly corresponds to TRBD1 (6 bases). This CDR3 is built from 15 residues. Trimming removed 3 bases from V and 0 bases from J, with 8 bases in between. CDR1 is KGHSH, CDR2 LQKENI, per germline. CDR3 sequence: CASSPRTANTGELFF. The CDR3 DNA follows: TGTGCCAGCTCACCGAGGACAGCGAACACCGGGGAGCTGTTTTTT.

The chain joins TRBV28 to TRBJ2-3; maybe TRBD2 (5 bases). Germline CDR1 reads MDHEN; CDR2 reads SYDVKM. CDR3 length equals 17 residues. Between the trimmed V and J ends, which lost 5 bases and 0 bases, there was a span of 18 bases. In nucleotides, the CDR3 is TGTGCCAGCAGTGGAACCCCACTATCGGGGAGCACAGATACGCAGTATTTT. Translating it yields CASSGTPLSGSTDTQYF.

The gene calls are TRBV18 and TRBJ2-3, with TRBD1 matching over 8 bases. Germline V CDR1 and CDR2: KGHSH, LQKENI. The V gene end was trimmed by 5 bases and the J gene end by 4 bases; junction bases not matched to a gene: 11. CDR3 length: 16 amino acids. Written as DNA, the CDR3 is TGTGCCAGCTCAATCCAACGCCTACAGGGGGCAGATACGCAGTATTTT. Encoded protein: CASSIQRLQGADTQYF.

There are a few counts of this clone. The V gene is TRBV5-1, the J gene TRBJ2-2; D not resolved. The CDR3 is 15 amino acids. V lost 1 base to trimming and J lost 2 bases, with 9 bases between them. Germline V CDR1 and CDR2: SGHRS, YFSETQ. In nucleotides, the CDR3 is TGCGCCAGCAGCTTGACAGAGTTTAACACCGGGGAGCTGTTTTTT. Its protein product is CASSLTEFNTGELFF. Drawing the rest from reference TRBV5-1 and TRBJ2-2, the complete variable domain is KAGVTQTPRYLIKTRGQQVTLSCSPISGHRSVSWYQQTPGQGLQFLFEYFSETQRNKGNFPGRFSGRQFSNSRSEMNVSTLELGDSALYLCASSLTEFNTGELFFGEGSRLTVL.

V gene TRBV10-3 combines with J gene TRBJ2-3; TRBD2 is a possible D gene (5 bases). Looked up from germline, CDR1 is ENHRY and CDR2 is SYGVKD. Deletions cut 6 bases from V and 3 bases from J, with 7 bases between. The length of the CDR3 is 12 residues. The CDR3 is CAIRGETDTQYF. The CDR3 nucleotides are TGTGCCATCAGGGGAGAGACAGATACGCAGTATTTT.

CDR3 sequence reads: CASSHTRGRVDIYGYTF. The DNA for the CDR3 is TGTGCCAGCAGCCATACTAGAGGACGAGTAGACATCTATGGCTACACCTTC. The chain couples TRBV27 to TRBJ1-2; no clear D. The V and J ends lost 6 bases and 4 bases respectively, with 24 bases between them. The germline gives CDR1 MNHEY, CDR2 SMNVEV (reference sequence). The CDR3 consists of 17 residues.

The rearrangement joins TRBV6-6 to TRBJ2-1; 12 nucleotides line up with TRBD2. Germline values: CDR1 MNHNY, CDR2 SVGAGI (reference sequence). This CDR3 contains 19 residues. J was trimmed by 3 bases and V by 5 bases; bases with no gene match: 14. In DNA form, the CDR3 reads TGTGCCAGCAGTCGATCTAGCGGGAGGGTCCGGTTGGTCTACAATGAGCAGTTCTTC. Its protein is CASSRSSGRVRLVYNEQFF.